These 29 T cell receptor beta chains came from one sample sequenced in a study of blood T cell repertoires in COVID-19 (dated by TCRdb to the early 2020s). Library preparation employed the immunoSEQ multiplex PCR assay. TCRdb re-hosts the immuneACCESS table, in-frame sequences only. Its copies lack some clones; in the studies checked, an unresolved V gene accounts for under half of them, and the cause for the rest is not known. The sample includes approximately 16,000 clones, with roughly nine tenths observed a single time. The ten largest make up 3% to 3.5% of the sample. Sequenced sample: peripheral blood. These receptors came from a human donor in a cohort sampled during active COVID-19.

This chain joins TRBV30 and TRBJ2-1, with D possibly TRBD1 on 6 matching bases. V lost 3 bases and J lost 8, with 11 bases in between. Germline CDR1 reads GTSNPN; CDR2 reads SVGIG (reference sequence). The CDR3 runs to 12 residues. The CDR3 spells CAWRRGYHEQFF. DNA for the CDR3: TGTGCCTGGAGGAGGGGGTACCATGAGCAGTTCTTC.

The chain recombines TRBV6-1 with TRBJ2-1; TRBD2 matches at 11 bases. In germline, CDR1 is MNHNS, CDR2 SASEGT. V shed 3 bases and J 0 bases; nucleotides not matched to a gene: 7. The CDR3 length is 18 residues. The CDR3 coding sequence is TGTGCCAGCAGTGAGTTAGCGGGGGGGTTCAGCTCCTACAATGAGCAGTTCTTC. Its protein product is CASSELAGGFSSYNEQFF.

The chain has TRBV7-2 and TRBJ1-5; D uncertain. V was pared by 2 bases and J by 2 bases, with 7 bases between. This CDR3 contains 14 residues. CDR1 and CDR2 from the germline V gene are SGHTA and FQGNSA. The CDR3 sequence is CASSLQRGNQPQHF. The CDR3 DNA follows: TGTGCCAGCAGCTTACAGAGGGGCAATCAGCCCCAGCATTTT.

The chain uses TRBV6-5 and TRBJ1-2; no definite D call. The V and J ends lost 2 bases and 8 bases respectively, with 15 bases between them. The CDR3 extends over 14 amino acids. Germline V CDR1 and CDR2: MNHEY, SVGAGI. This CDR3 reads CASSYLAGRGGYTF. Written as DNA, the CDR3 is TGTGCCAGCAGTTACCTGGCGGGGAGAGGGGGCTACACCTTC.

The CDR3 reads CAISGQGGNYGYTF. The CDR3, as DNA: TGTGCCATCAGTGGACAGGGCGGAAACTATGGCTACACCTTC. The chain has TRBV10-3 and TRBJ1-2; the match to TRBD1 covers 7 bases. The V and J ends lost 4 bases and 2 bases, in that order; junction bases with no gene match: 4. CDR3 length equals 14 residues. Germline lookup yields CDR1 ENHRY and CDR2 SYGVKD.

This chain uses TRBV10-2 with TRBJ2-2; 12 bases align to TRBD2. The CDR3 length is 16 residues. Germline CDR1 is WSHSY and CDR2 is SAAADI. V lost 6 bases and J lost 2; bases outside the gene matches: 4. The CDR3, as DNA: TGCGCCAGCAGAACTAGCGGGGGGATAAACACCGGGGAGCTGTTTTTT. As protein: CASRTSGGINTGELFF.

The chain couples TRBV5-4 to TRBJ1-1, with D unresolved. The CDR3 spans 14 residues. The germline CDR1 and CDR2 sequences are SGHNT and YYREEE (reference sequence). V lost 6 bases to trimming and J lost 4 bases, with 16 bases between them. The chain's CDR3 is CASKLEQIGTEAFF. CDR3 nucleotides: TGTGCCAGCAAGCTTGAACAGATTGGCACTGAAGCTTTCTTT.

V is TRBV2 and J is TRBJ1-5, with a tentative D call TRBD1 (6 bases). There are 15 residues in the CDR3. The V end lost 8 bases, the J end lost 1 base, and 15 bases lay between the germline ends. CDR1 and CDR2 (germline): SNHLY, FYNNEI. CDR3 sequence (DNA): TGTGCCAGCCGGGGTCGGGGGGCCAGCAATCAGCCCCAGCATTTT. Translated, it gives CASRGRGASNQPQHF.

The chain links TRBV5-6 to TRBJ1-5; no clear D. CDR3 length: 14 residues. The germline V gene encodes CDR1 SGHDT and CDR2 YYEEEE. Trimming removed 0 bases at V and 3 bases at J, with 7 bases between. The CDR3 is CASSLGQVNQPQHF. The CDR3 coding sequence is TGTGCCAGCAGCTTGGGGCAGGTCAATCAGCCCCAGCATTTT.

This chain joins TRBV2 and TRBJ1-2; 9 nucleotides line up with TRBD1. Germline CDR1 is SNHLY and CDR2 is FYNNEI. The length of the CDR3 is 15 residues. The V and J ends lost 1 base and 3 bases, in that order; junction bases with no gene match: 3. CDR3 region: CASSEGGTGYYGYTF. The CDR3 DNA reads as TGTGCCAGCAGTGAAGGAGGGACAGGGTACTATGGCTACACCTTC.

The CDR3 DNA is TGTGCCAGCATCCAAGAGGGAGCGCTCATTTACAATGAGCAGTTCTTC. This encodes CASIQEGALIYNEQFF. This chain links TRBV5-6 with TRBJ2-1; a weak D match, TRBD2 (5 bases). The germline V and J ends were trimmed by 6 bases and 4 bases, with 20 bases remaining between them. Germline CDR1 SGHDT, CDR2 YYEEEE. This CDR3 is 16 amino acids long.

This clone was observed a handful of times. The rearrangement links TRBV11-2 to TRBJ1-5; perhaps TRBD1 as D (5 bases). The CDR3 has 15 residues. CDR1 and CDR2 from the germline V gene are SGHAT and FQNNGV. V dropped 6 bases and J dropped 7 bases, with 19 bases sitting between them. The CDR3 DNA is TGTGCCAGCAGTCACGACCCAGGGATTGGGCAGCCCCAGCATTTT. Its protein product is CASSHDPGIGQPQHF.

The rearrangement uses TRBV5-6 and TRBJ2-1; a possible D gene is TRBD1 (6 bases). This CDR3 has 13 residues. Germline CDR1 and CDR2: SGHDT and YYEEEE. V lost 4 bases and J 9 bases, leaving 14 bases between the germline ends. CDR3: CASSPAGAAEQFF. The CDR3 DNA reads TGTGCCAGCAGCCCCGCAGGGGCCGCTGAGCAGTTCTTC.

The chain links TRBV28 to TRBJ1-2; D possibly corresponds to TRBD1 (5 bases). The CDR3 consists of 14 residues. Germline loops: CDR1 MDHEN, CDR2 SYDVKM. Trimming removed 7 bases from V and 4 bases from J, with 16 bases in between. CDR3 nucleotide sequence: TGTGCCAGCACCACCGAGGACACGCTCTATGGCTACACCTTC. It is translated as CASTTEDTLYGYTF.

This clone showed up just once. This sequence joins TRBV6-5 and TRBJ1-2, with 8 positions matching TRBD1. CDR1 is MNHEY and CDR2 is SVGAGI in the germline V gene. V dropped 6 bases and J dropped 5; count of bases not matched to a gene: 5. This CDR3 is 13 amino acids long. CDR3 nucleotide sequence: TGTGCCAGCAGAGACAGGGGTTGGTATGGCTACACCTTC. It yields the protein CASRDRGWYGYTF.

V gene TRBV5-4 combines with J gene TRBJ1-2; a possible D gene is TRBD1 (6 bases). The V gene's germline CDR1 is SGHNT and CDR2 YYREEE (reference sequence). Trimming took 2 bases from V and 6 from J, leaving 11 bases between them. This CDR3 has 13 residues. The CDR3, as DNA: TGTGCCAGCAGCTTTGCGGGGGGCGATGGCTACACCTTC. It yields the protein CASSFAGGDGYTF.

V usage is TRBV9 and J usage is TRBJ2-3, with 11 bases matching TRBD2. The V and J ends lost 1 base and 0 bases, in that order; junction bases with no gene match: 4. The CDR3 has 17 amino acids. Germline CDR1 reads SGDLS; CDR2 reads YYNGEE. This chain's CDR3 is CASSVTSGGASTDTQYF. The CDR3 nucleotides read TGTGCCAGCAGCGTAACTAGCGGGGGAGCTAGCACAGATACGCAGTATTTT.

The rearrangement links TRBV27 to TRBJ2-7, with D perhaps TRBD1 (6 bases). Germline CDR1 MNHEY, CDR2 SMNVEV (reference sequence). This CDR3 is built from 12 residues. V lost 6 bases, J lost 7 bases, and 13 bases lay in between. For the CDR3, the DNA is TGTGCCAGCAGGACCAAGGGGGATGAGCAGTACTTC. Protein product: CASRTKGDEQYF.

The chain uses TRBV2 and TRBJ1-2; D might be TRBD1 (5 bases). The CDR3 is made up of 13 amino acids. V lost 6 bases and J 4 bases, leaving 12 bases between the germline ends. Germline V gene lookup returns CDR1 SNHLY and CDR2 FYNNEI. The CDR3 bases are TGTGCCAGCAGAAGACAGCCTTCCTATGGCTACACCTTC. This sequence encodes CASRRQPSYGYTF.

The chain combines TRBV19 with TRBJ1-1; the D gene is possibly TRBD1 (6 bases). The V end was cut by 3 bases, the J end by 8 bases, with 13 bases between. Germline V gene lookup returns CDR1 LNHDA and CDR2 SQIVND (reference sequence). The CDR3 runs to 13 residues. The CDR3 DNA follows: TGTGCCAGTAGTATCATGGGGGGGCCCGAAGCTTTCTTT. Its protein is CASSIMGGPEAFF.

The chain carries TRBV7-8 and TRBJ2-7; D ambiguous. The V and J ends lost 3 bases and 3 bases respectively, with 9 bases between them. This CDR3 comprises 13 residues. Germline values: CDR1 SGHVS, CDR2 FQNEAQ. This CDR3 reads CASSFTSDYEQYF. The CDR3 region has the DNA TGTGCCAGCAGCTTTACCAGTGACTACGAGCAGTACTTC.

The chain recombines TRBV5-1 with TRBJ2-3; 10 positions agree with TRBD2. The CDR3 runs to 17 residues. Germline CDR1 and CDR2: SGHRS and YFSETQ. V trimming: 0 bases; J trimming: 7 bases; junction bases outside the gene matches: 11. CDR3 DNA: TGCGCCAGCAGCTTGGGTCCTCCAGCGGGGGGGATAAATACGCAGTATTTT. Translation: CASSLGPPAGGINTQYF.

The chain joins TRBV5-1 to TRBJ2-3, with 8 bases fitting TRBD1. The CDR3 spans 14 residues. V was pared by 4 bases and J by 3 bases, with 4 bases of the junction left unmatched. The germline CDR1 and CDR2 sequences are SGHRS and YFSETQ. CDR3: CASSVGQGTDTQYF. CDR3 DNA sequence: TGCGCCAGCAGCGTAGGACAGGGAACAGATACGCAGTATTTT.

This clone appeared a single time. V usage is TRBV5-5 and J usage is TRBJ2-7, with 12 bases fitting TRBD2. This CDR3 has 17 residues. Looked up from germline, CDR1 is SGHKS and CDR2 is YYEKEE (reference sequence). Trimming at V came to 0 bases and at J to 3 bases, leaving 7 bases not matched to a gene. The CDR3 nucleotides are TGTGCCAGCAGCTTGGTCCCTAGCGGGGGGGGATACTACGAGCAGTACTTC. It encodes CASSLVPSGGGYYEQYF.

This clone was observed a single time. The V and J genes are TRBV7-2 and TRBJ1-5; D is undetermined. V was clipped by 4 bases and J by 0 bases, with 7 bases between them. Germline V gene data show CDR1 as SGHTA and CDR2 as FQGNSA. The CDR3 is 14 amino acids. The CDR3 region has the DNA TGTGCCAGCAGCTCCCGGGTTAGCAATCAGCCCCAGCATTTT. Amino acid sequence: CASSSRVSNQPQHF.

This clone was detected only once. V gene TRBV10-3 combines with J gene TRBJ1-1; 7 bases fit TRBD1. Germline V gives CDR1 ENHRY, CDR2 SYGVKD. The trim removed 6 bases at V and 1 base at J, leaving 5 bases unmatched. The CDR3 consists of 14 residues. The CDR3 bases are TGTGCCATCAGGGACGGACAGGCGAACACTGAAGCTTTCTTT. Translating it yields CAIRDGQANTEAFF.

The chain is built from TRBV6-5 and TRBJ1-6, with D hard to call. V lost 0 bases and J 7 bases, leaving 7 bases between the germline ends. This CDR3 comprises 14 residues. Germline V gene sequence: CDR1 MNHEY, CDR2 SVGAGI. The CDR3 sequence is CASSYSTGNSPLHF. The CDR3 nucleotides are TGTGCCAGCAGTTACTCGACGGGGAATTCACCCCTCCACTTT.

The CDR3 reads CASSLAFISGANVLTF. In DNA, the CDR3 is TGCGCCAGCAGCTTGGCCTTTATCTCTGGGGCCAACGTCCTGACTTTC. The chain uses TRBV5-1 and TRBJ2-6, with no clear D. Trimming stripped 0 bases from V and 0 bases from J, with 7 bases between. This CDR3 comprises 16 residues. Germline values: CDR1 SGHRS, CDR2 YFSETQ. The variable domain in full, with the rest retrieved from reference TRBV5-1 and TRBJ2-6, is KAGVTQTPRYLIKTRGQQVTLSCSPISGHRSVSWYQQTPGQGLQFLFEYFSETQRNKGNFPGRFSGRQFSNSRSEMNVSTLELGDSALYLCASSLAFISGANVLTFGAGSRLTVL.

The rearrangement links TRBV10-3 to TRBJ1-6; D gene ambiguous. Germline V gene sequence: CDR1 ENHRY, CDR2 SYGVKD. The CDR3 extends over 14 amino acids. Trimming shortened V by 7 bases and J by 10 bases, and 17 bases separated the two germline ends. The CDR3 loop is CAINPGSPGSPLHF. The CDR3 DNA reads TGTGCCATCAATCCAGGTTCCCCTGGGTCACCCCTCCACTTT.